A selection of T cell receptor beta chains follows, all from one sample in a study of CD8+CD57+ T cells in acquired aplastic anemia. TCRdb re-derived calls from the reads in MiXCR, one entry per CDR3 protein. The repertoire consists of 150,000 to 200,000 distinct CDR3 sequences, with approximately 40% occurring once and the leading ten covering 1.1%. Material: sorted CD4+, CD8+, or CD8+CD57+ T cells (not recorded which) from PBMCs. The receptors were sampled from a human donor in good health. Each CDR3 is given with its conserved first and last residue. Each record gives: D gene, clone size, V gene, J gene, CDR3 protein, CDR3 DNA. D genes are given only for firm matches. The size field is filled for only some rows; it gives once, few, many or a size class.

>NA|few|TRBV10-1|TRBJ2-7
CASSDLDSYEQYF
TGCGCCAGCAGTGACCTTGACTCCTACGAGCAGTACTTC
>TRBD1|NA|TRBV3-1|TRBJ1-1
CASSPPDRAGAFF
TGTGCCAGCAGCCCCCCTGACAGGGCGGGAGCTTTCTTT
>NA|NA|TRBV5-1|TRBJ1-6
CASSLRGKGEGSPLHF
TGCGCCAGCAGCTTACGGGGGAAAGGGGAAGGTTCACCCCTCCACTTT
>TRBD2|NA|TRBV19|TRBJ2-3
CASRLAGGGAQYF
TGTGCCAGCAGACTAGCGGGAGGGGGTGCGCAGTATTTT
>NA|many|TRBV19|TRBJ1-3
CASSMGVAGNTIYF
TGTGCCAGTAGTATGGGGGTCGCTGGAAACACCATATATTTT
>NA|few|TRBV6-1|TRBJ1-5
CASNLGGGSQPQHF
TGTGCCAGCAACTTAGGGGGGGGATCTCAGCCCCAGCATTTT
>NA|NA|TRBV9|TRBJ2-1
CASSPGGSGGVLNEQFF
TGTGCCAGCAGCCCCGGCGGATCGGGGGGCGTACTCAATGAGCAGTTCTTC
>NA|NA|TRBV9|TRBJ2-7
CASSPGPSDGPYEQYF
TGTGCCAGCAGCCCAGGCCCTAGCGACGGACCCTACGAGCAGTACTTC
>NA|NA|TRBV10-3|TRBJ1-2
CAISVSGTSGNTF
TGTGCCATCAGTGTCTCGGGCACCTCTGGAAACACCTTC
>NA|few|TRBV7-9|TRBJ1-1
CASSGQQPTEAFF
TGTGCCAGCAGTGGACAGCAACCCACTGAAGCTTTCTTT
>NA|NA|TRBV2|TRBJ1-5
CASSGVNSNQPQHF
TGTGCCAGCAGTGGGGTAAATAGCAATCAGCCCCAGCATTTT
>TRBD2|many|TRBV12-3/TRBV12-4|TRBJ2-1
CASSPKAGIYEQFF
TGTGCCAGCTCGCCCAAAGCGGGAATCTATGAGCAGTTCTTC
>TRBD1|many|TRBV5-1|TRBJ1-3
CASSSMGQISGNTIYF
TGCGCCAGCAGCTCGATGGGACAGATCTCTGGAAACACCATATATTTT
>TRBD2|NA|TRBV19|TRBJ2-1
CASSRTASGSFDEQFF
TGTGCCAGTAGTCGCACGGCTAGCGGGAGCTTCGATGAGCAGTTCTTC
>TRBD2|many|TRBV4-1|TRBJ2-1
CASSQPTSGRGNEQFF
TGCGCCAGCAGCCAACCGACTAGCGGGAGAGGTAATGAGCAGTTCTTC
>TRBD2|NA|TRBV28|TRBJ2-7
CASRPTSASYEQYF
TGTGCCAGCAGACCCACTAGCGCTTCCTACGAGCAGTACTTC
>TRBD1|NA|TRBV9|TRBJ2-1
CASSSWTGPNEQFF
TGTGCCAGCAGCTCATGGACAGGGCCCAATGAGCAGTTCTTC
>TRBD2|NA|TRBV20-1|TRBJ2-7
CSAHKTSGLSYEQYF
TGCAGTGCCCACAAGACTAGCGGTCTTTCCTACGAGCAGTACTTC
>TRBD2|few|TRBV5-4|TRBJ2-2
CASSLSGGNTGELFF
TGTGCCAGCAGCCTTAGCGGGGGGAACACCGGGGAGCTGTTTTTT
>TRBD2|many|TRBV6-4|TRBJ2-7
CASSVRGSKSYEQYF
TGTGCCAGCAGTGTACGCGGGAGTAAGTCCTACGAGCAGTACTTC
>TRBD2|NA|TRBV10-3|TRBJ2-1
CAIRTGTSGSLHGQFF
TGTGCCATCAGGACCGGGACTAGCGGGAGTCTTCATGGGCAGTTCTTC
>NA|once|TRBV2|TRBJ1-1
CASIRETPNTEAFF
TGTGCCAGCATTCGTGAGACACCGAACACTGAAGCTTTCTTT